Each of the 26 T cell receptor beta chains below was sequenced from the same sample in a study of blood T cell repertoires in COVID-19. The protocol was immunoSEQ multiplex PCR, while the TCRdb copy is restricted to in-frame clones and leaves out a portion. This sample has 200,000 to 250,000 clones, with more than 75% found just once. Sequencing was performed on peripheral blood. The receptors were sampled from a human donor in a cohort sampled during active COVID-19.

The rearrangement links TRBV5-6 to TRBJ1-6; 9 bases match TRBD1. V shed 4 bases and J 10 bases; nucleotides not matched to a gene: 12. The CDR3 consists of 16 residues. Germline CDR1 and CDR2: SGHDT and YYEEEE. CDR3 DNA sequence: TGTGCCAGCAGCGGGGGGACAGGGAGGTTGGGATCACCCCTCCACTTT. It is translated as CASSGGTGRLGSPLHF.

CDR3 in amino acids: CASSPPGHTPQHF. CDR3 in DNA: TGTGCCAGCAGTCCTCCGGGACATACGCCCCAGCATTTT. The chain has TRBV28 and TRBJ1-5, with D possibly matching TRBD1 (6 bases). This CDR3 has 13 residues. Germline V gives CDR1 MDHEN, CDR2 SYDVKM. The V gene lost 5 bases and the J gene lost 9 bases, with 14 bases spanning the gap.

The chain links TRBV27 to TRBJ2-1, with D possibly TRBD2 on 5 matching bases. The CDR3 length is 14 residues. The ends were cut back, 2 bases at V and 8 bases at J, with 13 bases in the middle. The germline V gene has CDR1 MNHEY and CDR2 SMNVEV (reference sequence). The CDR3 region has the DNA TGTGCCAGCAGTTTAAAGCCCCGGGGTTATGAGCAGTTCTTC. Protein: CASSLKPRGYEQFF.

The genes are TRBV12-5 and TRBJ1-2, with 7 bases lining up with TRBD1. Germline CDR1 LGHNT, CDR2 FRNRAP. The CDR3 runs 15 residues. V gave up 3 bases and J gave up 0 bases; unmatched junction bases: 4. The CDR3 DNA sequence: TGTGCTAGTGGTTTAGACCAGGGGGCTAACTATGGCTACACCTTC. The encoded protein is CASGLDQGANYGYTF.

A remark on this clone: The same CDR3 arises from other DNA sequences in this sample as well. The chain has TRBV15 and TRBJ2-3; the D gene is possibly TRBD2 (5 bases). The CDR3 is 12 residues long. Germline V CDR1 and CDR2: LNHNV, YYDKDF (reference sequence). The germline V and J ends were trimmed by 6 bases and 2 bases, with 6 bases remaining between them. CDR3 DNA sequence: TGTGCCACCAGTCGGGACACAGATACGCAGTATTTT. It yields the protein CATSRDTDTQYF.

This chain connects TRBV7-2 to TRBJ2-1, with D possibly being TRBD2 (6 bases). Trimming pared 5 bases from V and 8 bases from J, leaving 19 bases between. The CDR3 runs 15 residues. Germline V gene data show CDR1 as SGHTA and CDR2 as FQGNSA. CDR3: CASSPARGVIHEQFF. CDR3 DNA: TGTGCCAGCAGCCCCGCTCGCGGGGTCATACATGAGCAGTTCTTC.

The chain has TRBV11-2 and TRBJ2-2; D perhaps matches TRBD2 (6 bases). The CDR3 runs to 16 residues. Germline V gives CDR1 SGHAT, CDR2 FQNNGV. V lost 7 bases to trimming and J lost 6 bases, with 21 bases between them. In nucleotides, the CDR3 is TGTGCCAGCATCCCCAGTGGATGGGGAGGCGCCGGGGAGCTGTTTTTT. Translating gives CASIPSGWGGAGELFF.

This rearrangement joins TRBV30 to TRBJ1-3; 12 bases are a match to TRBD1. Germline CDR1 is GTSNPN and CDR2 is SVGIG (reference sequence). The J segment lost 4 bases and the V segment lost 5 bases, leaving 18 bases of the junction unmatched. CDR3 length: 19 amino acids. CDR3 in DNA: TGTGCCTGGGCTGCTGTAGTCCCGGGACAGGGGGCGGCCGGAAACACCATATATTTT. Translation gives CAWAAVVPGQGAAGNTIYF.

V and J are TRBV7-9 and TRBJ2-7; 10 positions agree with TRBD1. Germline V gene lookup returns CDR1 SEHNR and CDR2 FQNEAQ (reference sequence). V lost 3 bases and J lost 12; bases outside the gene matches: 2. The CDR3 runs 11 residues. CDR3 loop: CASSFGDRGYF. The DNA of the CDR3 is TGTGCCAGCAGCTTTGGGGACAGGGGGTACTTC.

V and J are TRBV28 and TRBJ2-2; possibly TRBD1 for D (5 bases). Germline V gene data show CDR1 as MDHEN and CDR2 as SYDVKM. V gave up 7 bases and J gave up 4 bases, with 10 bases separating them. The CDR3 contains 13 residues. The CDR3 sequence is CASTTTGTGELFF. CDR3 nucleotide sequence: TGTGCCAGCACCACTACAGGCACCGGGGAGCTGTTTTTT.

This chain joins TRBV5-6 and TRBJ2-7, with TRBD1 matching over 9 bases. In germline, CDR1 is SGHDT, CDR2 YYEEEE. The CDR3 consists of 14 residues. V shed 0 bases, J shed 5 bases, and the junction held 3 bases outside the gene matches. CDR3 loop: CASSLGDRAHEQYF. The DNA of the CDR3 is TGTGCCAGCAGCTTGGGGGACAGGGCGCACGAGCAGTACTTC. The whole variable domain, remainder taken from reference TRBV5-6 and TRBJ2-7, is DAGVTQSPTHLIKTRGQQVTLRCSPKSGHDTVSWYQQALGQGPQFIFQYYEEEERQRGNFPDRFSGHQFPNYSSELNVNALLLGDSALYLCASSLGDRAHEQYFGPGTRLTVT.

This clone has just a few counts. The genes are TRBV5-8 and TRBJ1-2; D call uncertain. Trimming removed 0 bases from V and 5 bases from J, with 11 bases in between. Germline CDR1 reads SGHTS; CDR2 reads YDEGEE. This CDR3 is built from 14 residues. The CDR3 DNA follows: TGTGCCAGCAGCTTGGTGGCAACAGAATATGGCTACACCTTC. Translating gives CASSLVATEYGYTF.

The J gene is TRBJ1-1, the V gene TRBV4-1; no definite D call. The CDR3 runs 15 residues. Germline values: CDR1 MGHRA, CDR2 YSYEKL. V lost 1 base to trimming and J lost 4 bases, with 13 bases between them. In DNA, the CDR3 is TGCGCCAGCAGCCAAGTTGCTCGGGATGGCACTGAAGCTTTCTTT. Translation gives CASSQVARDGTEAFF.

V is TRBV19 and J is TRBJ2-5; 13 bases are shared with TRBD2. Germline CDR1 is LNHDA and CDR2 is SQIVND (reference sequence). CDR3 size: 17 residues. Unmatched junction bases numbered 5, after V lost 4 bases and J lost 0 bases. The CDR3 reads CASSTGTSGAYQETQYF. CDR3 coding DNA: TGTGCCAGTAGTACCGGGACTAGCGGGGCGTACCAAGAGACCCAGTACTTC.

V is TRBV6-2 or TRBV6-3 and J is TRBJ1-5; possible D gene TRBD1, 5 bases. V lost 5 bases and J 8 bases, leaving 19 bases between the germline ends. Germline V gene data show CDR1 as MNHEY and CDR2 as SVGEGT. This CDR3 region has 15 residues. The CDR3 here is CASSRRDLGQEPQHF. Here the CDR3 DNA reads TGTGCCAGCAGTCGCCGGGACTTAGGGCAAGAGCCCCAGCATTTT.

The chain couples TRBV12-3 or TRBV12-4 to TRBJ2-1; D perhaps matches TRBD1 (5 bases). Trimming removed 5 bases at V and 13 bases at J, with 15 bases between. The CDR3 extends over 12 amino acids. The CDR3 region is CASSPTGADQFF. Here the CDR3 DNA reads TGTGCCAGCAGTCCCACTGGGGCAGATCAGTTCTTC.

This clone was seen a handful of times. This chain links TRBV19 with TRBJ1-1, with D possibly TRBD1 on 6 matching bases. Per the germline V gene, CDR1 is LNHDA and CDR2 is SQIVND (reference sequence). Trimming cost V 9 bases and J 7 bases, with 12 bases left between them. This CDR3 region has 11 residues. The CDR3 loop is CASRGQLEAFF. The DNA for the CDR3 is TGTGCCAGCCGCGGACAGCTTGAAGCTTTCTTT.

V is TRBV5-4 and J is TRBJ2-7; 8 positions match TRBD1. V dropped 2 bases and J dropped 3; count of bases not matched to a gene: 7. The length of the CDR3 is 15 residues. The germline V gene has CDR1 SGHNT and CDR2 YYREEE (reference sequence). The DNA of the CDR3 is TGTGCCAGCAGCTTCCCGCGCAGGGGGCTCTACGAGCAGTACTTC. Amino acid sequence: CASSFPRRGLYEQYF.

This chain joins TRBV18 and TRBJ1-3, with TRBD1 as a possible D gene (5 bases). The CDR3 covers 15 residues. CDR1 and CDR2 (germline): KGHSH, LQKENI. V was clipped by 6 bases and J by 2 bases, with 14 bases between them. The CDR3 loop is CASSTAGGTGNTIYF. CDR3 coding DNA: TGTGCCAGCTCTACGGCGGGGGGGACTGGAAACACCATATATTTT.

The V and J genes are TRBV4-1 and TRBJ2-7, with 14 bases matching TRBD2. V dropped 3 bases and J dropped 3; count of bases not matched to a gene: 1. Germline V lookup: CDR1 MGHRA, CDR2 YSYEKL. The CDR3 has 15 residues. This chain's CDR3 is CASSHGLAGGYEQYF. The CDR3 region has the DNA TGCGCCAGCAGCCATGGACTAGCGGGAGGCTACGAGCAGTACTTC.

The chain uses TRBV5-8 and TRBJ2-5; TRBD1 aligns across 8 bases. Germline V gene data show CDR1 as SGHTS and CDR2 as YDEGEE. Losses at the gene ends were 0 bases for V and 2 bases for J; bases not matched to a gene: 0. The CDR3 has 14 residues. The CDR3 here is CASSLDRGQETQYF. The CDR3 DNA sequence: TGTGCCAGCAGCTTGGACAGGGGGCAAGAGACCCAGTACTTC.

The V and J genes are TRBV4-2 and TRBJ1-4; 9 positions match TRBD1. The junction had 14 bases not matched to a gene; V was cut back by 3 bases and J by 3 bases. Germline-derived CDR1 and CDR2 are LGHNA and YNFKEQ. This CDR3 is 19 amino acids long. DNA for the CDR3: TGTGCCAGCAGCCAGCCCATTCCCGGGACAGGGCTTTCTAATGAAAAACTGTTTTTT. Translated: CASSQPIPGTGLSNEKLFF.

This clone was seen a single time. V gene TRBV2 combines with J gene TRBJ2-3; D remains unclear. The CDR3 extends over 13 amino acids. Germline V gene lookup returns CDR1 SNHLY and CDR2 FYNNEI. V was clipped by 4 bases and J by 0 bases, with 5 bases between them. The CDR3 DNA is TGTGCCAGCAGTGTCAAAAGCACAGATACGCAGTATTTT. Its protein product is CASSVKSTDTQYF.

V and J are TRBV12-3 or TRBV12-4 and TRBJ1-2; D is uncertain. The CDR3 is 13 amino acids. Trimming shortened V by 4 bases and J by 0 bases, and 6 bases separated the two germline ends. CDR3 in amino acids: CASSSGSNYGYTF. In nucleotides, the CDR3 is TGTGCCAGCAGTTCCGGGTCTAACTATGGCTACACCTTC.

The chain employs TRBV21-1 and TRBJ1-5; the table's D call TRBD1 went unverified against the DNA. TRBV21-1 is listed as a pseudogene. The CDR3 extends over 13 amino acids. CDR3 sequence reads: CASIRDILRPQHF. The CDR3 nucleotides read TGTGCCAGCATCAGGGACATACTCCGGCCCCAGCATTTT.

The V gene is TRBV12-3 or TRBV12-4, the J gene TRBJ1-1; possibly TRBD1 for D (5 bases). V shed 3 bases and J shed 10 bases, with 12 bases lying between them. This CDR3 spans 12 amino acids. The CDR3 loop is CASSFRGLIAFF. The CDR3 bases are TGTGCCAGCAGTTTTCGGGGGTTGATAGCTTTCTTT.